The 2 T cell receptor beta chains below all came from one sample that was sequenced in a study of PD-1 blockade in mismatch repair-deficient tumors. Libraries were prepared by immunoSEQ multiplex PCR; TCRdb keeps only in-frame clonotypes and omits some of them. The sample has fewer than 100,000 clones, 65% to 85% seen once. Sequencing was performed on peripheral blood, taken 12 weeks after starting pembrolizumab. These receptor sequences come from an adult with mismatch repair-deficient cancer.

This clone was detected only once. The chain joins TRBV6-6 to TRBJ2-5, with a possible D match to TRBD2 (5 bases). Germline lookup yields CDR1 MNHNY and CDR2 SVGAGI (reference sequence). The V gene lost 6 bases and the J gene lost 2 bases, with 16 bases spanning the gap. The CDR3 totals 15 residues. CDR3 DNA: TGTGCCAGCAGCCAATACAGCGGAAATCAAGAGACCCAGTACTTC. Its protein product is CASSQYSGNQETQYF.

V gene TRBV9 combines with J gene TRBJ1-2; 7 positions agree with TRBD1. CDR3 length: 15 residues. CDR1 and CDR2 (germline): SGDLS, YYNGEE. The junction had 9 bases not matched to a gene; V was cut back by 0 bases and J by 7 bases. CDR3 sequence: CASSVDEGALFGYTF. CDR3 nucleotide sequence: TGTGCCAGCAGCGTAGATGAGGGGGCGCTTTTTGGCTACACCTTC.